This T cell receptor beta chain was identified during a study of blood T cell repertoires in COVID-19. Losses at the gene ends were 7 bases for V and 4 bases for J; bases not matched to a gene: 12. This CDR3 is built from 16 residues. Germline V gene sequence: CDR1 SGHVS, CDR2 FQNEAQ. The cohort comprised adults aged 18 to 89 years residing in 24 US areas. TCRdb's table, derived via immunoSEQ multiplex PCR, lists solely in-frame clones and lacks some. The profile shows 200,000 or so clones, 84% of them singletons. The TCR comes from a man aged 35 to 55 who had recovered from COVID-19. Sequenced material: PBMCs or T cells enriched from blood (not recorded which). The chain joins TRBV7-8 to TRBJ2-1; TRBD2 matches 8 bases. CDR3: CASTIRRQRGYNEQFF. In DNA form, the CDR3 reads TGTGCCAGCACCATTAGGCGCCAGCGGGGGTACAATGAGCAGTTCTTC.